This TCR beta chain was identified in a study of shared clonotypes between healthy human individuals. TCRdb keeps only in-frame clones here, not all; method: immunoSEQ multiplex PCR. Of fewer than 850,000 clones listed, about nine tenths were seen once; the top ten hold roughly 36%. Trimming stripped 2 bases from V and 0 bases from J, with 10 bases between. Germline V gives CDR1 SGHVS, CDR2 FNYEAQ. The CDR3 consists of 16 residues. The sequencing input was memory CD8+ T cells from PBMCs. Described subset: CD45RO+ cells pooled with CCR7-negative TemRA cells. The sequence was obtained from a man between 18 and 35 years old in good health. Some clones in this sample may be carry-over from other donors' samples. The V call is TRBV7-6, the J call TRBJ1-4; tentatively, D is TRBD1 (5 bases). As DNA, the CDR3 is TGTGCCAGCAGCTTAACGACGGGGGCAACTAATGAAAAACTGTTTTTT. This encodes CASSLTTGATNEKLFF.